This T cell receptor (beta chain) was recorded in a study of vaccination and CD4 T cells after COVID-19. Looking at the study overall: Researchers treated cells with overlapping spike peptides taken from SARS-CoV-2, HCoV-NL63, HCoV-OC43 and HCoV-229E.

Treatment noted: roughly 11-day PBMC culture with coronavirus spike peptide pools or control peptides (ViraFEST assay). ViraFEST enlarged antigen-specific T cell populations with peptide pools and afterwards sequenced TCRs. PCR positivity dates ran from March to December 2020, preceding US Alpha, Beta and Delta variants. Study observations and caveats: Post-infection sampling omitted early timepoints and covered relatively few convalescent patients.

Trimming took 6 bases from V and 9 from J, leaving 11 bases between them. The CDR3 has 11 amino acids. Germline V gene lookup returns CDR1 SEHNR and CDR2 FQNEAQ (reference sequence). With regard to this clonotype: Its antigen remains unidentified.

The Oncomine TCR Beta short-read assay sequenced DNA from cultured CD4+ T cells. TCRdb re-derived calls from the PCR reads in MiXCR, one entry per CDR3 protein. The sample lists roughly 13,000 distinct CDR3 sequences, around 50% occurring once. The clonotype originates from a human donor who had recovered from COVID-19. Input material: CD4+ T cells from blood, cultured in vitro. The J gene is TRBJ1-2, the V gene TRBV7-9, with D tentatively TRBD1 (5 bases). The CDR3 sequence: CASRGLVSYTF. In nucleotides, the CDR3 is TGTGCCAGCAGGGGACTCGTTAGCTACACCTTC.